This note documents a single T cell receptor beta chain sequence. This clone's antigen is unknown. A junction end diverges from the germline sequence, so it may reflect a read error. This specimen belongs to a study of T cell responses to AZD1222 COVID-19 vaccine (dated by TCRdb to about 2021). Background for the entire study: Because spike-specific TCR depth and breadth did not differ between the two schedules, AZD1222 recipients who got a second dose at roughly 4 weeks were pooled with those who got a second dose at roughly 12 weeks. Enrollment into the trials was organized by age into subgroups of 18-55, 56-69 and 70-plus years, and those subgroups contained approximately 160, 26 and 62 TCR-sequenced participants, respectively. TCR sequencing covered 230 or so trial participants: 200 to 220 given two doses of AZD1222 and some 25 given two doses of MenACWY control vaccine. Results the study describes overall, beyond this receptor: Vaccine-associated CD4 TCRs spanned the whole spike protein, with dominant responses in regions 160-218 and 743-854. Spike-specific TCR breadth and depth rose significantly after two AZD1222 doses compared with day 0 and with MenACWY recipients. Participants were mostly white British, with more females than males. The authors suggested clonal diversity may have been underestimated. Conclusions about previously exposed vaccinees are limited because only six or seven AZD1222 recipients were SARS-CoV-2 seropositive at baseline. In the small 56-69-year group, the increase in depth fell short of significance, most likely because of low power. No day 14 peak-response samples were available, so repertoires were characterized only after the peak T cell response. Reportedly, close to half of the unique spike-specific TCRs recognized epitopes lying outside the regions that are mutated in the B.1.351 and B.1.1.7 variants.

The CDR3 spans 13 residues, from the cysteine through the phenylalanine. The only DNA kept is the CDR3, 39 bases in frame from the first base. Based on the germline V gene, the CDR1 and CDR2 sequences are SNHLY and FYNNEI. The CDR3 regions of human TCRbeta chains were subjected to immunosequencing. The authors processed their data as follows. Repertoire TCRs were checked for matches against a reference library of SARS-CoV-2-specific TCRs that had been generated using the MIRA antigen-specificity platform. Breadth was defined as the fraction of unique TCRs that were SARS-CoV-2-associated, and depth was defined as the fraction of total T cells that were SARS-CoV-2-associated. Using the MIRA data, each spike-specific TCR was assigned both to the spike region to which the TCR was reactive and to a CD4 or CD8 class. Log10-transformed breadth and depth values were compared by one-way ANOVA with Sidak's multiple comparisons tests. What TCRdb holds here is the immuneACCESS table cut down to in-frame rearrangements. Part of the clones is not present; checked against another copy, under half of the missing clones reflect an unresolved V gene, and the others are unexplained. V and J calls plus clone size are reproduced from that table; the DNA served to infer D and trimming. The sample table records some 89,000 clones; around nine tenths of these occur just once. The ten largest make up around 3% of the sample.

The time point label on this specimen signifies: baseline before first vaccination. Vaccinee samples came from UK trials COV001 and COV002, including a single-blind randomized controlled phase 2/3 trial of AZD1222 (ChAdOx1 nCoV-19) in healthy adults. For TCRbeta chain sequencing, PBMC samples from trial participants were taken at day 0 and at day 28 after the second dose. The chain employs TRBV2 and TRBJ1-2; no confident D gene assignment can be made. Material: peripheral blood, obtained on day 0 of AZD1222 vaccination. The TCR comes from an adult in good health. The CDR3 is CASGDGVNYGYTF. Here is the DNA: TGTGCCAGCGGTGACGGAGTGAACTATGGCTACACCTTC.